One sample yielded the 17 T cell receptor beta chains listed below, sequenced in a study of cytomegalovirus exposure and HLA in healthy donors (dated by TCRdb to about 2017). Libraries were prepared through the immunoSEQ multiplex PCR assay. The multiplex PCR relied on a mix of 60 forward primers for TCR Vbeta segments and 13 reverse primers for TCR Jbeta segments. TCRdb re-hosts the immuneACCESS table, in-frame sequences only. Its copies lack some clones; in the studies checked, an unresolved V gene accounts for under half of them, and the cause for the rest is not known. Across this sample there are tens of thousands of clones, with around a tenth seen only once. The top ten constitute roughly 22% of the sample. Sequencing was carried out using PBMCs. These receptor sequences come from a man in his 60s in good health and CMV-seropositive.

This clone appeared a few times. V and J are TRBV6-5 and TRBJ1-1, with D tentatively TRBD1 (6 bases). The CDR3 length is 13 residues. Trimming removed 5 bases from V and 5 bases from J, with 12 bases in between. Per the germline V gene, CDR1 is MNHEY and CDR2 is SVGAGI. The CDR3 loop is CASSPHQGTEAFF. The CDR3 coding sequence is TGTGCCAGCAGTCCCCATCAGGGGACTGAAGCTTTCTTT.

The sample holds a few counts of this clone. This rearrangement joins TRBV18 to TRBJ1-4, with D perhaps TRBD1 (5 bases). With 2 bases removed from V and 0 bases from J, the gap between germline ends came to 13 bases. This CDR3 comprises 17 residues. Germline V gives CDR1 KGHSH, CDR2 LQKENI. CDR3 in DNA: TGTGCCAGCTCACCATCAGTAGGGGCTGCAACTAATGAAAAACTGTTTTTT. Its translation is CASSPSVGAATNEKLFF.

This clone was seen more than once but under ten times. The V gene is TRBV7-3, the J gene TRBJ2-2; TRBD2 is a possible D gene (5 bases). The CDR3 sequence is 14 residues long. V gave up 8 bases and J gave up 1 base, with 11 bases separating them. Per the germline V gene, CDR1 is SGHTA and CDR2 is FQGTGA. DNA for the CDR3: TGTGCCAGCGAAGCGGATAAGAACACCGGGGAGCTGTTTTTT. Translated, it gives CASEADKNTGELFF.

The chain joins TRBV10-3 to TRBJ1-5; D is ambiguous. Looked up from germline, CDR1 is ENHRY and CDR2 is SYGVKD. V shed 0 bases and J shed 0 bases, with 12 bases lying between them. The CDR3 is made up of 17 amino acids. The CDR3 here is CAISESWGEYSNQPQHF. The CDR3 DNA reads TGTGCCATCAGTGAGTCCTGGGGAGAATATAGCAATCAGCCCCAGCATTTT.

In this sample, this clone turned up a few times. The J gene is TRBJ2-6, the V gene TRBV28; 11 positions agree with TRBD2. This CDR3 is 18 amino acids long. Germline V CDR1 and CDR2: MDHEN, SYDVKM. V lost 4 bases, J lost 0 bases, and 5 bases stayed unmatched. The CDR3, as DNA: TGTGCCAGCAGTTCCGGGACTAGCGGAACCTCTGGGGCCAACGTCCTGACTTTC. It encodes CASSSGTSGTSGANVLTF.

The CDR3 reads CASSAGYNQPQHF. In DNA, the CDR3 is TGTGCCAGCAGTGCGGGGTACAATCAGCCCCAGCATTTT. The chain links TRBV6-5 to TRBJ1-5; D is unclear. Germline-derived CDR1 and CDR2 are MNHEY and SVGAGI. CDR3 length equals 13 residues. The V gene lost 5 bases and the J gene lost 3 bases, with 8 bases spanning the gap.

There are a few counts of this clone. The chain has TRBV2 and TRBJ2-5; 8 bases are shared with TRBD2. V lost 4 bases and J lost 5; bases outside the gene matches: 12. Germline values: CDR1 SNHLY, CDR2 FYNNEI. The CDR3 covers 16 residues. The CDR3 coding sequence is TGTGCCAGCAGTGTCTCGAGCGGGAGAAATCTGGAGACCCAGTACTTC. It codes for CASSVSSGRNLETQYF. The full variable domain, rest sourced from reference TRBV2 and TRBJ2-5, is EPEVTQTPSHQVTQMGQEVILRCVPISNHLYFYWYRQILGQKVEFLVSFYNNEISEKSEIFDDQFSVERPDGSNFTLKIRSTKLEDSAMYFCASSVSSGRNLETQYFGPGTRLLVL.

This clone was observed a few times. The CDR3 DNA follows: TGTGCCAGCAGTGTTCCTGGGCAAGTAGCTTTCTTT. It is translated as CASSVPGQVAFF. The genes are TRBV2 and TRBJ1-1; unclear D gene. Germline values: CDR1 SNHLY, CDR2 FYNNEI. This CDR3 has 12 amino acids. Between the trimmed V and J ends, which lost 4 bases and 10 bases, there was a span of 13 bases.

There are a few counts of this clone. This rearrangement joins TRBV29-1 to TRBJ1-4; 9 positions match TRBD1. The germline CDR1 and CDR2 sequences are SQVTM and ANQGSEA. With V trimmed by 1 base and J by 7 bases, 4 bases remained unmatched. CDR3 size: 14 residues. CDR3 sequence: CSVEGGQGREKLFF. DNA of the CDR3: TGCAGCGTTGAAGGTGGACAGGGGCGTGAAAAACTGTTTTTT.

This clone was observed a handful of times. CDR3: CASSERTDTYGYTF. CDR3 nucleotides: TGTGCCAGCAGTGAAAGGACAGACACCTATGGCTACACCTTC. The chain recombines TRBV2 with TRBJ1-2; tentative D call: TRBD1 (6 bases). There are 14 residues in the CDR3. Germline CDR1 and CDR2: SNHLY and FYNNEI. Trimming pared 2 bases from V and 4 bases from J, leaving 11 bases between.

This clone turned up a few times. The genes are TRBV6-5 and TRBJ1-2; TRBD1 aligns across 8 bases. Germline CDR1 reads MNHEY; CDR2 reads SVGAGI. V was clipped by 4 bases and J by 8 bases; unmatched bases: 9. The CDR3 contains 14 residues. CDR3 protein: CASSSGGGGFGYTF. The CDR3 coding sequence is TGTGCCAGCAGTTCAGGGGGCGGAGGATTCGGCTACACCTTC.

This clone was recorded a few times. The V gene is TRBV28, the J gene TRBJ1-3; the D gene is possibly TRBD1 (5 bases). Trimming removed 7 bases at V and 4 bases at J, with 17 bases between. Germline CDR1 MDHEN, CDR2 SYDVKM. This CDR3 contains 15 residues. The CDR3 DNA reads as TGTGCCAGCACCCTACAGGTTACCCTCGGAAACACCATATATTTT. It specifies CASTLQVTLGNTIYF.

CDR3 nucleotide sequence: TGTGCCACTCCCAGTCCGGGAGTTGGCTACGAGCAGTACTTC. Its translation is CATPSPGVGYEQYF. This chain uses TRBV6-1 with TRBJ2-7; D might be TRBD2 (6 bases). The CDR3 length is 14 residues. Trimming removed 10 bases from V and 3 bases from J, with 19 bases in between. Germline-derived CDR1 and CDR2 are MNHNS and SASEGT.

The V gene is TRBV6-5, the J gene TRBJ1-2, with a tentative D call TRBD1 (6 bases). Germline V gives CDR1 MNHEY, CDR2 SVGAGI. The CDR3 runs to 16 residues. V gave up 4 bases and J gave up 8 bases, with 23 bases separating them. This chain's CDR3 is CASSLPLSEGGWGYTF. In nucleotides, the CDR3 is TGTGCCAGCAGTTTACCTCTTTCGGAGGGGGGGTGGGGCTACACCTTC.

This clone was seen only a few times. The V and J genes are TRBV20-1 and TRBJ2-5; 7 nucleotides agree with TRBD2. CDR3 length equals 11 residues. Germline V lookup: CDR1 DFQATT, CDR2 SNEGSKA (reference sequence). The CDR3 loop is CNLGGGETQYF. CDR3 nucleotides: TGCAACTTGGGGGGGGGAGAGACCCAGTACTTC.

This clone was found a few times. V gene TRBV9 combines with J gene TRBJ2-5; 7 bases align to TRBD2. The last part of the DNA fits TRBJ2-7 better; the J call may be wrong. Germline values: CDR1 SGDLS, CDR2 YYNGEE. CDR3 length: 14 amino acids. The CDR3 nucleotides are TGTGCCAGCAGCCCCCGGGACTATCTCTACGAGCAGTACTTC. Encoded protein: CASSPRDYLYEQYF.

The V and J genes are TRBV28 and TRBJ2-1; D may be TRBD2 (6 bases). Germline CDR1 MDHEN, CDR2 SYDVKM. V lost 5 bases and J lost 3, with 29 bases in between. This CDR3 comprises 20 residues. DNA of the CDR3: TGTGCCAGCAGTGTACCGTCCAGACAGAATGGTGGGAGGATCTACAATGAGCAGTTCTTC. Translated, it gives CASSVPSRQNGGRIYNEQFF.